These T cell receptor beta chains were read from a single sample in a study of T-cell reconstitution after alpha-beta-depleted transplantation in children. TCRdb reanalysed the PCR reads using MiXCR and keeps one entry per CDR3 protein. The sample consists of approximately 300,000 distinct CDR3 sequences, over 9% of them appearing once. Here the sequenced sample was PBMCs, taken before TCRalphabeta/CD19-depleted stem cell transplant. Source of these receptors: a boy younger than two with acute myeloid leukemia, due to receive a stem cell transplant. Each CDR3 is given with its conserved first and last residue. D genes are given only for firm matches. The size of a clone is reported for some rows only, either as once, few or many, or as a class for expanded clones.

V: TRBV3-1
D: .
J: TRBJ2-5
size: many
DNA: TGTGCCAGCAGCCAAGTCGGAGGAGAAGAGACCCAGTACTTC
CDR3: CASSQVGGEETQYF

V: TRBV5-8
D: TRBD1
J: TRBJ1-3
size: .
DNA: TGTGCCAGCAGCTTGTTGGATGGGACAGGCTCTGGAAACACCATATATTTT
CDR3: CASSLLDGTGSGNTIYF

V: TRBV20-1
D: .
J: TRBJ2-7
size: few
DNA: TGCAGCTGGGGGGCCTACGAGCAGTACTTC
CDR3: CSWGAYEQYF

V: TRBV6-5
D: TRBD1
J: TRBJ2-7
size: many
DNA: TGTGCCAGCAGGCTCCTGTGGACAGGTTACTACGAGCAGTACTTC
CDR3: CASRLLWTGYYEQYF

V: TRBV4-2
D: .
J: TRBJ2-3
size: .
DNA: TGTGCCATGGGCTTGGGAAGGATCCCCGATACGCAGTATTTT
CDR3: CAMGLGRIPDTQYF

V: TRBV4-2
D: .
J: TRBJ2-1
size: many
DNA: TGTGCCAGCAGCCAAGGTACGGGGGCATTCGATGAGCAGTTCTTC
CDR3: CASSQGTGAFDEQFF

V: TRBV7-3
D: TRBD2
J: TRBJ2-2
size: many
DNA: TGTGCCAGCAGCCCCGGGACTAGCGTTCCCGGGGAGCTGTTTTTT
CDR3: CASSPGTSVPGELFF

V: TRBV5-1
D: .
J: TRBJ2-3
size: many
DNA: TGTGCCAGCAGCTTAACCTCCACAGATACGCAGTATTTT
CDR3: CASSLTSTDTQYF

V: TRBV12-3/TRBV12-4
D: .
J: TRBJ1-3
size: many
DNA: TGTGCCAGCACCCAGATCTCTGGAAACACCATATATTTT
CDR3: CASTQISGNTIYF

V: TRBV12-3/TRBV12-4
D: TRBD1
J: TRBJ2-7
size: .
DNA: TGTGCCAGCAGTTTAGGAAGGGTGGGACAGAATAGCTACGAGCAGTACTTC
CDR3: CASSLGRVGQNSYEQYF

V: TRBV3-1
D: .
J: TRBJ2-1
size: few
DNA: TGTGCCAGCAGCCCCCTCGGTCTCAGGGGTTACAATGAGCAGTTCTTC
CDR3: CASSPLGLRGYNEQFF

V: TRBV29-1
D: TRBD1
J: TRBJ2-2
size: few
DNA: TGCAGCGTTAAGGGACAGGGTAACGGGGAGCTGTTTTTT
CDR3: CSVKGQGNGELFF

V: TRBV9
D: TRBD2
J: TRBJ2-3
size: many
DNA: TGTGCCAGCAGCGCGGGACTAGCGGGAGGTAGCACAGATACGCAGTATTTT
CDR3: CASSAGLAGGSTDTQYF

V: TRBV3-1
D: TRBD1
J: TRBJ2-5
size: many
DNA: TGTGCCAGCAGCATAGCGACAGGGTGGGAAGAGACCCAGTACTTC
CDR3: CASSIATGWEETQYF

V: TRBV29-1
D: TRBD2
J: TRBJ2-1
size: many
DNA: TGCAGCGTGATAGGACTAGCGGGGGGGCCCTCCTACAATGAGCAGTTCTTC
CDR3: CSVIGLAGGPSYNEQFF

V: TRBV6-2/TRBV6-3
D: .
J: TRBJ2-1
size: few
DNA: TGTGCCAGCAGAGCCCCGAGACACTCCTACAATGAGCAGTTCTTC
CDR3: CASRAPRHSYNEQFF

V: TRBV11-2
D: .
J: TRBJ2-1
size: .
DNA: TGTGCCAGCAGCTTAATCGTTTCGATGGAAACCTACAATGAGCAGTTCTTC
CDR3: CASSLIVSMETYNEQFF

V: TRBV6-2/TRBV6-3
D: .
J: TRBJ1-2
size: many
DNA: TGTGCCAGCAGTTACTCCCCTTTGGGCTACACCTTC
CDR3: CASSYSPLGYTF

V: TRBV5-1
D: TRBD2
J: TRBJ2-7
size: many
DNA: TGCGCCAGCAACAGCGGGGGGAGCTCCTACGAGCAGTACTTC
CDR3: CASNSGGSSYEQYF

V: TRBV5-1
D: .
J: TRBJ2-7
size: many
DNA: TGCGCCAGCAGCTTGGGAGGGGCAGGGTACTCCTACGAGCAGTACTTC
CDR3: CASSLGGAGYSYEQYF

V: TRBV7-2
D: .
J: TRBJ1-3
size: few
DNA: TGTGCCAGCCCCCCTCCCGGGGCCGACACCATATATTTT
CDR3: CASPPPGADTIYF

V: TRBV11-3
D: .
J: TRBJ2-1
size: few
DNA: TGTGCCAGCAGCCCCTCGACCAACAATGAGCAGTTCTTC
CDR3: CASSPSTNNEQFF

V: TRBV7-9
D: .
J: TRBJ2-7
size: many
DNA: TGTGCCAGCAGCCCCGGCCTGGCGGACGAGCAGTACTTC
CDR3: CASSPGLADEQYF

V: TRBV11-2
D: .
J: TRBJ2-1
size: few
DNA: TGTGCCAGCAGCTTATCTTCGGGACGCCGCTTCAATGAGCAGTTCTTC
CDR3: CASSLSSGRRFNEQFF

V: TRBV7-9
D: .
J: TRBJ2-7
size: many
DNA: TGTGCCAGCAGCCCACAAGGGAAGCCCTACGAGCAGTACTTC
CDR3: CASSPQGKPYEQYF

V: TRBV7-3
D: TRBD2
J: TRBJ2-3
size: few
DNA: TGTGCCAGCAGCTCTATAGCGGGGAGGAAGTATTTT
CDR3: CASSSIAGRKYF

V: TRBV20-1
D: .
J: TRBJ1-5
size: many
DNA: TGCAGTGCGCGGACGGCTAACAATCAGCCCCAGCATTTT
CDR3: CSARTANNQPQHF

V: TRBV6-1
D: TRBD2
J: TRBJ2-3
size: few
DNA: TGTGCCAGCACCCGGGGGGGGAGCACAGATACGCAGTATTTT
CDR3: CASTRGGSTDTQYF

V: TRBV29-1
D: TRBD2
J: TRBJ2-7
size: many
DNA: TGCAGCGTTCTAGCGGGGGGCCCGCTGGGGGAGCAGTACTTC
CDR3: CSVLAGGPLGEQYF

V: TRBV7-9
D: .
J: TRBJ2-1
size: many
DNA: TGTGCCAGCAGCTTACCCGGGGAAACCTACAATGAGCAGTTCTTC
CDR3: CASSLPGETYNEQFF

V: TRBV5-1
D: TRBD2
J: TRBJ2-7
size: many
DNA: TGCGCCAGCAGCTTGACTAGCGGGAGTCATTACGAGCAGTACTTC
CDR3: CASSLTSGSHYEQYF

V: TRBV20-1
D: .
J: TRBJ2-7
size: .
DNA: TGCAGTGCTAGCCAGAGCGGGCTTACCTACGAGCAGTACTTC
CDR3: CSASQSGLTYEQYF

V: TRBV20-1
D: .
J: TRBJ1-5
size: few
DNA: TGCAGTGCTAGTAGGGGGGCTTGGATCCAGCCCCAGCATTTT
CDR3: CSASRGAWIQPQHF

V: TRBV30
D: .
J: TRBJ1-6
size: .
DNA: TGTGCCTGGCAAGGACGGACACGCTATAATTCACCCCTCCACTTT
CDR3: CAWQGRTRYNSPLHF

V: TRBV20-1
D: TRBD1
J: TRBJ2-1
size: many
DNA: TGCAGTGCTAGAGGGATGGGACAGGGGTTCTACAATGAGCAGTTCTTC
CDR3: CSARGMGQGFYNEQFF

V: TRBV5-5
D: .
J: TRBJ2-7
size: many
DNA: TGTGCCAGCTCCGGAGTCCCTAAATACGAGCAGTACTTC
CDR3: CASSGVPKYEQYF

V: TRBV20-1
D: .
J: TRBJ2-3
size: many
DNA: TGCAGTGCCAGGACCCCCAGGGCCAACACAGATACGCAGTATTTT
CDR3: CSARTPRANTDTQYF

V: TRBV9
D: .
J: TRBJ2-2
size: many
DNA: TGTGCCAGCAGCGTAGAAGGGGGGGCCAACACCGGGGAGCTGTTTTTT
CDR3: CASSVEGGANTGELFF

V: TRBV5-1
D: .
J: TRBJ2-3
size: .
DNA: TGCGCCAGCAGCTTGGACGGGGCCCCTAGCACAGATACGCAGTATTTT
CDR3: CASSLDGAPSTDTQYF

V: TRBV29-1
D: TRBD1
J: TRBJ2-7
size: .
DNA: TGCAGCGTTGTTCCCCAGGGGGCGCGATACGAGCAGTACTTC
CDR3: CSVVPQGARYEQYF

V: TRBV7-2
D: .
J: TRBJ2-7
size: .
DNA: TGTGCCAGCAGCTACAGGACAGTGTTGGTCGAGCAGTACTTC
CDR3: CASSYRTVLVEQYF

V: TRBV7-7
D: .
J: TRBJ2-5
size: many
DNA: TGTGCCAGCAGCTTTATCCCCCGGGACCAAGAGACCCAGTACTTC
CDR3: CASSFIPRDQETQYF

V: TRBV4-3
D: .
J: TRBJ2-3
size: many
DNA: TGCGCCAGCAGCCAAGAAGGGCACAGGATGGCAGATACGCAGTATTTT
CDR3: CASSQEGHRMADTQYF

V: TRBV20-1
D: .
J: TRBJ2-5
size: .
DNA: TGCAGTGCTAGAGATCGGACTGTCCAAGAGACCCAGTACTTC
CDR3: CSARDRTVQETQYF

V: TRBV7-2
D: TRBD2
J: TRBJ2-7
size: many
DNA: TGTGCCAGCAGCTTAGTAGGACTAGGCAGATACGAGCAGTACTTC
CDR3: CASSLVGLGRYEQYF

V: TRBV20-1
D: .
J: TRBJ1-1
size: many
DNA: TGCAGTGCTAGAGGGCAACAGGGAGAAACTGAAGCTTTCTTT
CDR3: CSARGQQGETEAFF

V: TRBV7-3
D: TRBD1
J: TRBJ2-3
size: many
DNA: TGTGCCAGCAGCCCTAGGACAGGGGGCGCAGATACGCAGTATTTT
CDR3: CASSPRTGGADTQYF

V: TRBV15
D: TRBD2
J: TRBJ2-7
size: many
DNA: TGTGCCACCAGCGTACTACTTACCGGGACTAGCGACGAGCAGTACTTC
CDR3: CATSVLLTGTSDEQYF

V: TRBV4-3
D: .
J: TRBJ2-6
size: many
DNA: TGCGCCAGCAGCCACCAAAGGGAAGTTGGGGCCAACGTCCTGACTTTC
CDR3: CASSHQREVGANVLTF

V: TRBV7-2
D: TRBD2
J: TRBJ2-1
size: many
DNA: TGTGCCAGCAGCATGACTAGCGGGGCTTACAATGAGCAGTTCTTC
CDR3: CASSMTSGAYNEQFF

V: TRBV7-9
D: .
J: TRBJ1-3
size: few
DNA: TGTGCCAGCAGCTTAGGCCCGCCTTTGGAATCCGGAAACACCATATATTTT
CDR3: CASSLGPPLESGNTIYF

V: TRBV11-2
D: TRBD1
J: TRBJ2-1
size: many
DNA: TGTGCCAGCAATTCCAACAGGGGCAATGAGCAGTTCTTC
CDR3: CASNSNRGNEQFF

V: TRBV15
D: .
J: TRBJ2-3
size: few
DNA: TGTGCCACCAGCAGGGGAGGTATTAGCGTCGATACGCAGTATTTT
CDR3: CATSRGGISVDTQYF

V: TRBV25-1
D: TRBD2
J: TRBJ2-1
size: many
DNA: TGTGCCAGCAGCGTCGGGACTAGCGGGGGGAGGGATGAGCAGTTCTTC
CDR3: CASSVGTSGGRDEQFF

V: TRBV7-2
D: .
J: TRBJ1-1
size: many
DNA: TGTGCCAGCAGCTTGAGGACACTCATGAACACTGAAGCTTTCTTT
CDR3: CASSLRTLMNTEAFF

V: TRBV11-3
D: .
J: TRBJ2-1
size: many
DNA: TGTGCCAGCAGCTTATTCCGCGAGAGCTCCTACAATGAGCAGTTCTTC
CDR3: CASSLFRESSYNEQFF